This TCR beta chain was observed in a study of Graves' ophthalmopathy and Graves' hyperthyroidism. The V and J ends lost 0 bases and 1 base, in that order; junction bases with no gene match: 1. CDR3 length: 16 residues. The germline V gene encodes CDR1 SGHRS and CDR2 YFSETQ. RNA transcripts were the template, and TCR beta CDR3 regions were amplified from them. Second-round multiplex PCR came after first-round RT-PCR with HTBI primers. TCRdb reprocessed the multiplex PCR reads with MiXCR, giving one entry per CDR3 protein. Here the sample spans hundreds of thousands of distinct CDR3 sequences, about 21% being singletons. There are many counts of this clonotype. The target antigen is unknown. Points from the study as a whole: Prediction of ophthalmopathy progression reached about 71% sensitivity and roughly 72% specificity. Detected in blood as well were most expanded thyroid clonotypes with frequency above 0.001.

Input material: peripheral blood. The rearrangement joins TRBV5-1 to TRBJ2-7, with TRBD2 matching over 13 bases. This receptor was taken from a woman aged 18-30 years with stable Graves' hyperthyroidism. The CDR3 DNA reads TGCGCCAGCAGCTTGGGGACTAGCGGGAGATCCTACGAGCAGTACTTC. Translated: CASSLGTSGRSYEQYF.